This T cell receptor (beta chain) was retrieved from a study of blood T cell repertoires in COVID-19. TCRdb's table, derived via immunoSEQ multiplex PCR, lists solely in-frame clones and lacks some. The table shows fewer than 350,000 clones, with 75% to 90% occurring only once. This clone was observed a single time. J gave up 2 bases and V 4 bases, and 11 bases lay outside the gene matches. The germline CDR1 and CDR2 sequences are LGHNA and YNFKEQ. This CDR3 spans 17 amino acids. This chain links TRBV4-2 with TRBJ2-5; 9 nucleotides line up with TRBD2. This clonotype was sampled from a man in his fifties or sixties who had recovered from COVID-19. The sample taken for sequencing was PBMCs or T cells enriched from blood (not recorded which). CDR3 nucleotides: TGTGCCAGCAGCCGACTTAGCGGGGGAGGGGGGCAAGAGACCCAGTACTTC. Translation gives CASSRLSGGGGQETQYF.